A single sample is the source of the 14 T cell receptor beta chains below, sequenced in a study of blood T cell repertoires in COVID-19. The repertoire was sequenced with immunoSEQ multiplex PCR; TCRdb's copy has only in-frame clones and lacks some. The table includes roughly 300,000 clones, about nine tenths detected once. The sequenced sample consisted of PBMCs or T cells enriched from blood (not recorded which). Every receptor here comes from a woman aged 18-29 years who had recovered from COVID-19.

The V call is TRBV10-3, the J call TRBJ1-2; no firm D call. The germline V gene encodes CDR1 ENHRY and CDR2 SYGVKD. V lost 2 bases, J lost 1 base, and 8 bases lay in between. This CDR3 is built from 14 residues. CDR3 protein: CAISEGRSNYGYTF. In nucleotides, the CDR3 is TGTGCCATCAGTGAGGGCCGGAGTAACTATGGCTACACCTTC.

This chain links TRBV29-1 with TRBJ1-2, with D unresolved. Germline loops: CDR1 SQVTM, CDR2 ANQGSEA. The CDR3 is 11 residues long. V lost 3 bases and J lost 4, with 6 bases in between. The DNA of the CDR3 is TGCAGCGTTGACGATAGCTATGGCTACACCTTC. It translates to CSVDDSYGYTF.

This clone showed up just a few times. This chain connects TRBV7-9 to TRBJ1-5; D gene unclear. Trimming took off 5 bases at V and 3 bases at J, with 11 bases between the two ends. The CDR3 totals 14 residues. Germline CDR1 SEHNR, CDR2 FQNEAQ (reference sequence). CDR3 residues: CASSPPENNQPQHF. The CDR3, as DNA: TGTGCCAGCAGCCCGCCGGAGAACAATCAGCCCCAGCATTTT.

The CDR3 region is CASSSRLGVNTEAFF. The DNA for the CDR3 is TGTGCCAGCAGCTCACGGCTCGGGGTGAACACTGAAGCTTTCTTT. The chain joins TRBV7-9 to TRBJ1-1; D unclear. Germline V gene sequence: CDR1 SEHNR, CDR2 FQNEAQ (reference sequence). Trimming pared 4 bases from V and 0 bases from J, leaving 12 bases between. This CDR3 has 15 amino acids.

This chain uses TRBV11-2 with TRBJ2-3; 8 bases agree with TRBD2. The V segment lost 1 base and the J segment 1 base; nucleotides outside the gene matches: 13. This CDR3 contains 19 residues. In germline, CDR1 is SGHAT, CDR2 FQNNGV. The CDR3 loop is CASSLAGSGAGRGTDTQYF. In DNA, the CDR3 is TGTGCCAGCAGCTTAGCTGGTAGCGGGGCCGGTCGCGGCACAGATACGCAGTATTTT.

The table lists this clone with a count of one. The chain has TRBV9 and TRBJ1-2; D is perhaps TRBD1 (5 bases). The CDR3 totals 16 residues. The V end lost 0 bases, the J end lost 5 bases, and 17 bases lay between the germline ends. Germline CDR1 is SGDLS and CDR2 is YYNGEE. The CDR3 bases are TGTGCCAGCAGCGTAGCACTTTCGGGGGGTTGGTATGGCTACACCTTC. Translation gives CASSVALSGGWYGYTF.

The chain recombines TRBV10-1 with TRBJ2-2, with a tentative D call TRBD1 (6 bases). The CDR3 is made up of 15 amino acids. V gave up 4 bases and J gave up 0 bases, with 9 bases separating them. The germline V gene has CDR1 WNHNN and CDR2 SYGVQD (reference sequence). CDR3 coding DNA: TGCGCCAGCAGTGGACAGGACGCGAACACCGGGGAGCTGTTTTTT. It encodes CASSGQDANTGELFF.

The chain has TRBV5-5 and TRBJ1-6; 7 bases align to TRBD1. The CDR3 is made up of 14 amino acids. Germline trimming cut 4 bases from V and 6 bases from J; bases unmatched to any gene: 4. CDR1 SGHKS and CDR2 YYEKEE come from the germline V gene (reference sequence). CDR3 protein: CASSPGGGNSPLHF. DNA of the CDR3: TGTGCCAGCAGCCCAGGGGGAGGTAATTCACCCCTCCACTTT.

The chain links TRBV7-2 to TRBJ2-5; D is perhaps TRBD1 (5 bases). This CDR3 spans 14 amino acids. Germline CDR1 is SGHTA and CDR2 is FQGNSA. V shed 1 base and J shed 3 bases, with 9 bases lying between them. The CDR3 coding sequence is TGTGCCAGCAGCTTAGTATTGACAGAAGAGACCCAGTACTTC. It translates to CASSLVLTEETQYF.

The chain carries TRBV11-2 and TRBJ1-2; 10 bases match TRBD1. V shed 2 bases and J 13 bases; nucleotides not matched to a gene: 22. This CDR3 has 18 residues. Per the germline V gene, CDR1 is SGHAT and CDR2 is FQNNGV. Written as DNA, the CDR3 is TGTGCCAGCAGCTTAATAAAGACCCCAAAGGGACAGGGGCTGTCGGGCACCTTC. This gives the protein CASSLIKTPKGQGLSGTF.

The V call is TRBV7-8, the J call TRBJ2-3, with 8 bases identical to TRBD2. CDR1 and CDR2 from the germline V gene are SGHVS and FQNEAQ. V lost 6 bases to trimming and J lost 0 bases; unmatched junction nucleotides: 8. The CDR3 runs 16 residues. The CDR3 region is CASRRRAGESTDTQYF. The CDR3 nucleotides read TGTGCCAGCAGACGTCGAGCGGGAGAAAGCACAGATACGCAGTATTTT.

This clone has just one count. This sequence joins TRBV4-1 and TRBJ2-2; possibly TRBD1 for D (5 bases). The germline V gene has CDR1 MGHRA and CDR2 YSYEKL. This CDR3 contains 12 residues. V lost 4 bases, J lost 7 bases, and 7 bases lay in between. CDR3 sequence (DNA): TGCGCCAGCAGCCCCGACAGCGGGGAGCTGTTTTTT. Its protein is CASSPDSGELFF.

The sample holds one count of this clone. This sequence joins TRBV30 and TRBJ1-6; 7 bases align to TRBD1. J was trimmed by 11 bases and V by 2 bases; bases with no gene match: 3. Per the germline V gene, CDR1 is GTSNPN and CDR2 is SVGIG (reference sequence). This CDR3 spans 12 amino acids. CDR3 sequence (DNA): TGTGCCTGGAGTCAACAGGGGACACCCCTCCACTTT. Translated, it gives CAWSQQGTPLHF.

The chain combines TRBV12-5 with TRBJ1-4, with TRBD1 as a possible D gene (5 bases). CDR1 and CDR2 from the germline V gene are LGHNT and FRNRAP. The CDR3 is made up of 15 amino acids. Trimming pared 3 bases from V and 4 bases from J, leaving 12 bases between. The CDR3 spells CASGFGAGYNEKLFF. CDR3 sequence (DNA): TGTGCTAGTGGTTTTGGGGCAGGATATAATGAAAAACTGTTTTTT.